Given below is one T cell receptor (beta chain) in context. Produced via immunoSEQ multiplex PCR; TCRdb's table is partial and in-frame only. The repertoire holds 35,000 to 40,000 clones, with almost 90% as singletons. This sample was included in a study of blood T cell repertoires in COVID-19. Material for sequencing was peripheral blood. This TCR was recovered from a man between 65 and 80 years old with acute or convalescent COVID-19.

The CDR3 coding sequence is TGTGCCAGCAGCTCCCTAGCGGGAGGGGGCGGCAATGAGCAGTTCTTC. It yields the protein CASSSLAGGGGNEQFF. The V call is TRBV7-9, the J call TRBJ2-1; 12 bases line up with TRBD2. This CDR3 comprises 16 residues. J was trimmed by 6 bases and V by 4 bases; bases with no gene match: 7. Germline-derived CDR1 and CDR2 are SEHNR and FQNEAQ (reference sequence).